This T cell receptor beta chain was observed in a study of shared clonotypes between healthy human individuals. Naive CD8 cells comprised CD45RO-negative, CCR7-positively selected cells, excluding terminally differentiated effector memory CD45RA+ cells. Adult donors, all healthy and HIV-negative, had no recent acute infections or vaccinations. TCRdb's copy holds only in-frame clones and misses some; the assay was immunoSEQ multiplex PCR. The table has 2 million to 2.5 million clones, more than 85% seen once. Trimming left V 5 bases short and J 0 bases short, with 4 bases between. Germline V gene lookup returns CDR1 SGHTA and CDR2 FQGNSA. The CDR3 totals 12 residues. Details on this clone: The sample carries other DNA sequences with the same CDR3.

The chain has TRBV7-2 and TRBJ2-5; no clear D gene. This clonotype was sampled from a man younger than 30 in good health. Some clones in this sample may be carry-over from other donors' samples. Sequences were obtained from naive CD8+ T cells from PBMCs. The chain's CDR3 is CASSPYQETQYF. In nucleotides, the CDR3 is TGTGCCAGCAGCCCCTACCAAGAGACCCAGTACTTC.